This is a list of T cell receptor beta chains from one sample in a study of PD-L1 blockade in urothelial cancer. Method: immunoSEQ multiplex PCR; TCRdb's copy keeps in-frame clones and lacks some. Counted here are tens of thousands of clones, around nine tenths occurring once; the ten biggest clones make up less than 2%. The sample in question was PBMCs, obtained around atezolizumab (anti-PD-L1) treatment. All receptors come from a man in his forties or fifties with urothelial cancer. Each CDR3 is given with its conserved first and last residue. D genes are given only for firm matches. Part of the rows lack a size; the others show once, few, many or a class for expanded clones.

clone_size j_call v_call d_call cdr3_aa cdr3_nt
- TRBJ1-6 TRBV6-5 - CASSFSWTAPNSPLHF TGTGCCAGCAGTTTCTCCTGGACAGCGCCTAATTCACCCCTCCACTTT
- TRBJ2-7 TRBV7-9 TRBD1 CAIPGTVPGEQYF TGTGCCATCCCCGGGACAGTTCCTGGCGAGCAGTACTTC
- TRBJ2-1 TRBV5-8 - CAAEGGYNEQFF TGTGCCGCGGAAGGAGGGTACAATGAGCAGTTCTTC
- TRBJ2-3 TRBV2 TRBD2 CASSMTSVSPDTQYF TGTGCCAGCAGTATGACTAGCGTCAGCCCAGATACGCAGTATTTT
- TRBJ1-3 TRBV11-2 - CASSFGGGSGNTIYF TGTGCCAGCAGTTTCGGGGGAGGCTCTGGAAACACCATATATTTT
- TRBJ2-1 TRBV4-1 TRBD2 CASSQDGTRGVYNEQFF TGCGCCAGCAGCCAAGATGGGACTAGAGGCGTCTACAATGAGCAGTTCTTC
- TRBJ2-7 TRBV6-5 - CASSYEAFSYEQYF TGTGCCAGCAGTTACGAGGCCTTCTCCTACGAGCAGTACTTC
- TRBJ2-5 TRBV2 TRBD1 CASSEQGARSRETQYF TGTGCCAGCAGTGAACAGGGGGCCCGAAGCCGGGAGACCCAGTACTTC
few TRBJ2-7 TRBV7-2 - CASSPGAQYF TGTGCCAGCAGCCCTGGAGCGCAGTACTTC
- TRBJ1-1 TRBV4-3 - CASSQEVHFEAFF TGCGCCAGCAGCCAAGAGGTGCACTTTGAAGCTTTCTTT
- TRBJ2-2 TRBV29-1 TRBD1 CSVGTGKSNTGELFF TGCAGCGTTGGGACAGGGAAGTCGAACACCGGGGAGCTGTTTTTT
- TRBJ2-5 TRBV2 TRBD1 CASRRTGGGETQYF TGTGCCAGCAGGCGGACAGGGGGCGGTGAGACCCAGTACTTC
- TRBJ2-1 TRBV6-5 - CASRPLRVGEQFF TGTGCCAGCAGACCCTTGAGGGTCGGTGAGCAGTTCTTC
few TRBJ2-1 TRBV10-2 TRBD2 CASSRSSGRYYNEQFF TGCGCCAGCAGCCGATCTAGCGGGAGGTACTACAATGAGCAGTTCTTC
- TRBJ2-3 TRBV6-4 TRBD2 CANFERGKADTQYF TGTGCCAACTTTGAGCGGGGGAAGGCAGATACGCAGTATTTT
- TRBJ2-2 TRBV4-1 TRBD2 CASSQLTGLAGGPNTGELFF TGCGCCAGCAGCCAACTAACCGGACTAGCGGGAGGGCCGAACACCGGGGAGCTGTTTTTT
- TRBJ2-2 TRBV4-1 - CASSHSQGMDTGELFF TGCGCCAGCAGCCACTCACAGGGAATGGATACCGGGGAGCTGTTTTTT
- TRBJ2-3 TRBV6-1 TRBD2 CASSEWTSGGADTQYF TGTGCCAGCAGTGAGTGGACTAGCGGGGGGGCAGATACGCAGTATTTT
- TRBJ2-5 TRBV30 TRBD2 CAWSVQAGRQETQYF TGTGCCTGGAGTGTACAAGCGGGGAGACAAGAGACCCAGTACTTC
once TRBJ2-3 TRBV25-1 - CASSERQGRGMTDTQYF TGTGCCAGCAGTGAACGCCAGGGCAGGGGTATGACAGATACGCAGTATTTT
once TRBJ2-7 TRBV5-6 - CASSPRAGERVSYEQYF TGTGCCAGCAGCCCCCGAGCAGGGGAGAGGGTTTCCTACGAGCAGTACTTC
- TRBJ2-1 TRBV27 TRBD1 CASSPGQGAYEQFF TGTGCCAGCAGTCCGGGACAGGGGGCCTATGAGCAGTTCTTC
- TRBJ2-3 TRBV5-1 TRBD1 CASSVDRGTDTQYF TGCGCCAGCAGCGTCGACAGGGGTACAGATACGCAGTATTTT
- TRBJ2-1 TRBV11-3 - CASSLDSSSYNEQFF TGTGCCAGCAGCTTAGATTCGAGTTCCTACAATGAGCAGTTCTTC
- TRBJ1-5 TRBV18 TRBD1 CASSSARGQQPQHF TGTGCCAGCTCTTCCGCTAGGGGGCAGCAGCCCCAGCATTTT
- TRBJ1-5 TRBV19 TRBD1 CASKPGTGPSGNQPQHF TGTGCCAGTAAGCCCGGGACAGGGCCCTCGGGCAATCAGCCCCAGCATTTT
- TRBJ2-7 TRBV6-5 TRBD2 CASSYLASGRAYEQYF TGTGCCAGCAGTTACCTGGCTAGCGGGAGGGCCTACGAGCAGTACTTC
- TRBJ2-7 TRBV15 TRBD2 CATSRGTSDYEQYF TGTGCCACCAGCAGAGGGACTAGCGACTACGAGCAGTACTTC
- TRBJ2-7 TRBV11-3 - CASSLGMGPGVQYF TGTGCCAGCAGCTTAGGTATGGGGCCAGGAGTGCAGTACTTC
- TRBJ2-2 TRBV27 - CASSLTPPRQPANTGELFF TGTGCCAGCAGTTTAACACCCCCCCGACAACCGGCGAACACCGGGGAGCTGTTTTTT
- TRBJ2-1 TRBV7-6 TRBD2 CASSFLLAEDYNEQFF TGTGCCAGCAGCTTCTTACTAGCGGAGGACTACAATGAGCAGTTCTTC
- TRBJ1-1 TRBV11-1 - CASSPRRVLNTEAFF TGTGCCAGCAGCCCACGACGGGTCTTGAACACTGAAGCTTTCTTT
- TRBJ2-5 TRBV27 TRBD2 CASSLSLGLATTQYF TGTGCCAGCAGTTTATCCCTCGGACTAGCTACGACCCAGTACTTC
- TRBJ2-5 TRBV4-1 - CASTPSPIGETQYF TGCGCCAGTACCCCGTCCCCTATCGGGGAGACCCAGTACTTC
- TRBJ2-7 TRBV27 - CASSPGLPYEQYF TGTGCCAGCAGTCCGGGACTCCCCTACGAGCAGTACTTC
- TRBJ2-1 TRBV19 - CASHYRNEQFF TGTGCCAGTCATTATCGGAATGAGCAGTTCTTC
- TRBJ2-7 TRBV5-4 TRBD1 CASSGGQGLSYEQYF TGTGCCAGCAGCGGGGGACAGGGACTTTCCTACGAGCAGTACTTC
- TRBJ1-6 TRBV15 - CATSKGVQQNSPLHF TGTGCCACCAGCAAAGGGGTGCAGCAGAATTCACCCCTCCACTTT
- TRBJ2-7 TRBV4-2 TRBD1 CASGQGLTREQYF TGTGCCAGCGGACAGGGTTTAACTCGCGAGCAGTACTTC
- TRBJ2-5 TRBV9 TRBD2 CASSGGRGVWETQYF TGTGCCAGCAGCGGAGGGCGGGGGGTCTGGGAGACCCAGTACTTC
- TRBJ2-5 TRBV30 TRBD2 CAWSTSGRWETQYF TGTGCCTGGTCGACTAGCGGCCGGTGGGAGACCCAGTACTTC
- TRBJ2-6 TRBV23-1 - CAINPGHPCSGANVLTF TGCGCCATAAATCCGGGACACCCCTGCTCTGGGGCCAACGTCCTGACTTTC
- TRBJ1-1 TRBV6-5 TRBD1 CASRPGQANTEAFF TGTGCCAGCAGGCCTGGACAGGCAAACACTGAAGCTTTCTTT
- TRBJ1-1 TRBV18 TRBD1 CASSLSRGITEAFF TGTGCCAGCTCACTTAGCAGGGGGATCACTGAAGCTTTCTTT
- TRBJ1-1 TRBV12-5 TRBD1 CASGSRTGSEDTEAFF TGTGCTAGTGGTTCACGGACAGGGTCTGAAGACACTGAAGCTTTCTTT
- TRBJ1-4 TRBV2 - CASTTPSQVTPTNEKLFF TGTGCCAGCACAACGCCATCACAGGTCACGCCAACTAATGAAAAACTGTTTTTT
- TRBJ2-3 TRBV6-6 - CASLQGGTDTQYF TGTGCCAGCCTACAGGGAGGCACAGATACGCAGTATTTT
once TRBJ2-5 TRBV19 TRBD1 CASSIGTGRTQYF TGTGCCAGTAGTATCGGGACAGGGCGTACCCAGTACTTC
- TRBJ2-1 TRBV19 TRBD2 CATGGVSGSYNEQFF TGTGCCACCGGAGGGGTCAGCGGGAGCTACAATGAGCAGTTCTTC
- TRBJ2-5 TRBV5-1 - CASSSTIWGSLKETQYF TGCGCCAGCAGCTCGACAATTTGGGGCAGCCTAAAAGAGACCCAGTACTTC
- TRBJ1-2 TRBV5-1 TRBD1 CASSVTGGANYGYTF TGCGCCAGCAGCGTGACAGGGGGCGCAAACTATGGCTACACCTTC
- TRBJ2-3 TRBV28 TRBD2 CASSFPPGTSAWADTQYF TGTGCCAGCAGTTTCCCCCCCGGGACTAGCGCCTGGGCGGATACGCAGTATTTT
once TRBJ1-2 TRBV5-1 - CASSPGNSGGSYTF TGCGCCAGCAGCCCGGGGAACAGCGGAGGAAGCTACACCTTC
- TRBJ2-1 TRBV5-5 TRBD2 CASSPRTSIMGNEQFF TGTGCCAGCAGCCCCCGGACTAGCATCATGGGTAATGAGCAGTTCTTC
- TRBJ2-3 TRBV6-5 - CASSYSVGRDTQYF TGTGCCAGCAGTTACTCAGTGGGCCGGGATACGCAGTATTTT
- TRBJ2-1 TRBV28 - CASSLSGAHSYNEQFF TGTGCCAGCAGTTTATCAGGGGCCCACTCCTACAATGAGCAGTTCTTC
- TRBJ2-7 TRBV27 - CASSADRSGYEQYF TGTGCCAGCAGTGCTGACAGGTCGGGCTACGAGCAGTACTTC
- TRBJ2-1 TRBV10-3 - CAISTASQANEQFF TGTGCCATCAGCACGGCGTCCCAGGCCAATGAGCAGTTCTTC
once TRBJ2-5 TRBV15 TRBD2 CATSRSASGRIRETQYF TGTGCCACCAGCAGATCCGCTAGCGGGAGGATTCGAGAGACCCAGTACTTC